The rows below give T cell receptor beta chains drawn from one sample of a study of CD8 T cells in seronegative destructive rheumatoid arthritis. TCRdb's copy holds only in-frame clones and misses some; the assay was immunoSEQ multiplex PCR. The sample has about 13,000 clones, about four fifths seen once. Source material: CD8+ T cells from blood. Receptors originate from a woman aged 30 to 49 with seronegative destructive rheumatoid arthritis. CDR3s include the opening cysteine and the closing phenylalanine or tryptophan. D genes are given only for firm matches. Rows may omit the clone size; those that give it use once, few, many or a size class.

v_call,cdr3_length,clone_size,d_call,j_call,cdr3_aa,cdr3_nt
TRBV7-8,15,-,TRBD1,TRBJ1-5,CASSLLQGYNQPQHF,TGTGCCAGCAGCCTCCTACAGGGGTACAATCAGCCCCAGCATTTT
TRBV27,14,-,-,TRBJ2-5,CASTTIGQEETQYF,TGTGCCAGCACTACAATAGGACAAGAGGAGACCCAGTACTTC
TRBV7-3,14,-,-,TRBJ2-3,CASSSGVSTDTQYF,TGTGCCAGCAGCTCAGGTGTTAGCACAGATACGCAGTATTTT
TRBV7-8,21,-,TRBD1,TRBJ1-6,CASSFPGQGISGSSYNSPLHF,TGTGCCAGCAGCTTCCCGGGACAGGGTATATCCGGCAGCTCCTATAATTCACCCCTCCACTTT
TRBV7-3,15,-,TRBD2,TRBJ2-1,CASSLMAGGLREQFF,TGTGCCAGCAGCTTAATGGCGGGGGGGCTCCGGGAGCAGTTCTTC
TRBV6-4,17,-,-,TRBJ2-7,CAISEAGLRTGGHEQYF,TGTGCCATCAGTGAGGCAGGACTTAGGACAGGAGGGCACGAGCAGTACTTC
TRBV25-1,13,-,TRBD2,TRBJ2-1,CASSEGLAGVQFF,TGTGCCAGCAGTGAAGGACTAGCGGGGGTACAGTTCTTC
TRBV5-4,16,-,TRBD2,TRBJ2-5,CASSSGAGGNQETQYF,TGTGCCAGCAGTTCGGGAGCGGGGGGCAACCAAGAGACCCAGTACTTC
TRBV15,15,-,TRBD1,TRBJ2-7,CATSRSGTGDSEQYF,TGTGCCACCAGCAGAAGCGGGACAGGGGATAGCGAGCAGTACTTC
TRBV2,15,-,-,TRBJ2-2,CASWGRGEYTGELFF,TGTGCCAGCTGGGGCAGGGGGGAATACACCGGGGAGCTGTTTTTT
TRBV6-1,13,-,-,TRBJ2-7,CASPGLSRDEQYF,TGTGCCAGCCCTGGACTGTCCCGGGACGAGCAGTACTTC
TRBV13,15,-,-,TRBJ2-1,CASSLLGAGADEQFF,TGTGCCAGCAGCTTGCTAGGGGCAGGCGCGGATGAGCAGTTCTTC
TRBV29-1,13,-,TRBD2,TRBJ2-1,CSVEGGGGNEQFF,TGCAGCGTTGAAGGCGGGGGAGGCAATGAGCAGTTCTTC
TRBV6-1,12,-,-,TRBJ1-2,CANQAANYGYTF,TGTGCCAACCAGGCCGCGAACTATGGCTACACCTTC
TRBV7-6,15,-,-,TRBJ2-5,CASSPGTGPQETQYF,TGTGCCAGCAGCCCAGGTACTGGGCCTCAAGAGACCCAGTACTTC
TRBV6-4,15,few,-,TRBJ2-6,CASSEAGSGANVLTF,TGTGCCAGCAGTGAAGCAGGGTCTGGGGCCAACGTCCTGACTTTC
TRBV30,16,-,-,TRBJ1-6,CAWIDTQQGSNSPLHF,TGTGCCTGGATTGACACTCAACAGGGTAGCAATTCACCCCTCCACTTT
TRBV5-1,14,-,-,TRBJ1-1,CASTPLWADTEAFF,TGCGCCAGCACCCCCCTGTGGGCCGACACTGAAGCTTTCTTT
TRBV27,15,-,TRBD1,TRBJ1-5,CASSPRDRGLQPQHF,TGTGCCAGCAGCCCCCGGGACAGGGGGCTTCAGCCCCAGCATTTT
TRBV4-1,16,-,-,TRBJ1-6,CASSPSDSHDNSPLHF,TGCGCCAGCAGCCCTTCGGACAGTCATGACAATTCACCCCTCCACTTT
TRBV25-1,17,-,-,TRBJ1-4,CASSEFETTATNEKLFF,TGTGCCAGCAGTGAATTTGAGACAACCGCAACTAATGAAAAACTGTTTTTT
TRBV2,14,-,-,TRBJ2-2,CASREGRMTGELFF,TGTGCCAGCAGGGAGGGACGTATGACCGGGGAGCTGTTTTTT
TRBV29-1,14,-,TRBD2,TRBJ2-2,CSVEGAGATGELFF,TGCAGCGTTGAAGGAGCGGGGGCCACCGGGGAGCTGTTTTTT